This T cell receptor (beta chain) was sequenced during a study of response to subunit inactivated influenza vaccine. In TCRdb, the RT-PCR reads were re-called with MiXCR into one record per CDR3 protein. The table lists a few hundred thousand distinct CDR3 sequences, about 15% of them singletons. This clonotype was recorded many times. Its specificity is not known. General observations from the study: Only a handful of new T cells, the authors suggested, are recruited with each seasonal influenza vaccination.

The ends were cut back, 5 bases at V and 7 bases at J, with 8 bases in the middle. Germline assignment: CDR1 MNHEY and CDR2 SVGAGI. CDR3 length equals 11 residues. The receptor comes from a man aged 45-60 years who received an inactivated influenza vaccine. The sequenced sample was PBMCs from blood, obtained roughly 12 days after vaccination. J is TRBJ1-2 and V is TRBV6-5; tentatively, D is TRBD1 (5 bases). The DNA of the CDR3 is TGTGCCAGCAGTAGGGGCTCTGGCTACACCTTC. It encodes CASSRGSGYTF.